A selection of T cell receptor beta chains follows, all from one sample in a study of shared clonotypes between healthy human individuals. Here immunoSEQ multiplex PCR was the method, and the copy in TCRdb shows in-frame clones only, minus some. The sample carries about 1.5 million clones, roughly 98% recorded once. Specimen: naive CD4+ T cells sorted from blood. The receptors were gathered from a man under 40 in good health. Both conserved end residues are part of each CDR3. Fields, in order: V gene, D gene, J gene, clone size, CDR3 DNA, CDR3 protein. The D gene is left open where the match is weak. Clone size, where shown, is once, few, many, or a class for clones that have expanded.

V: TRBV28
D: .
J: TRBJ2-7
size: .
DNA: TGTGCCAGCAGTCCTGTTTCGGGGGACTACGAGCAGTACTTC
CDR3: CASSPVSGDYEQYF

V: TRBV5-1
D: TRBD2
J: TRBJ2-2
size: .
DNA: TGCGCCAGCAGCCAAGGAGGACTAGCGGGAGGCTTGGACGGGGAGCTGTTTTTT
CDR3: CASSQGGLAGGLDGELFF

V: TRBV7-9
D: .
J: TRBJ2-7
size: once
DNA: TGTGCCAGCAGCTTAGTGTGGGGTATGGACGAGCAGTACTTC
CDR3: CASSLVWGMDEQYF

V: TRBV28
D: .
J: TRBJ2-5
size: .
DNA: TGTGCCAGCAGTTTATGGGCAAGGGCCCGCCAAGAGACCCAGTACTTC
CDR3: CASSLWARARQETQYF

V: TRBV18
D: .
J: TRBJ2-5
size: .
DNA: TGTGCCAGCTCACTAGTTTCAGGGCAAGAGACCCAGTACTTC
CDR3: CASSLVSGQETQYF

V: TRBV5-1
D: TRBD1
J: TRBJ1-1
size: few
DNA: TGCGCCAGCAGCCCGGGACAGCCGAACACTGAAGCTTTCTTT
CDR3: CASSPGQPNTEAFF

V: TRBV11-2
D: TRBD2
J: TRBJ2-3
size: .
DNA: TGTGCCAGCAGGATAGGAGGGGTACTAGCGAGAATCACAGATACGCAGTATTTT
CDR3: CASRIGGVLARITDTQYF

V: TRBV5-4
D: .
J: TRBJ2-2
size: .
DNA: TGTGCCAGCAGCTATGACAGCACAGGGGAGCTGTTTTTT
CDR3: CASSYDSTGELFF

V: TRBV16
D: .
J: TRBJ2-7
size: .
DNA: TGTGCCAGCAGCAGGGGTTCTTTCTCCTACGAGCAGTACTTC
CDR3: CASSRGSFSYEQYF

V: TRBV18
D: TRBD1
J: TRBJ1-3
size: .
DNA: TGTGCCAGCTCACCCCTCAGGGGGCCAGGGGGAAACACCATATATTTT
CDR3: CASSPLRGPGGNTIYF

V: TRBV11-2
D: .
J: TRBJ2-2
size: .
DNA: TGTGCCAGCAGCTTTCCCCCTGACCATAGGACCGGGGAGCTGTTTTTT
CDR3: CASSFPPDHRTGELFF

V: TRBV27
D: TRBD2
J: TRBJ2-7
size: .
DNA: TGTGCCAGCAAGTTGGGTCTAGCGGGGAGATACGAGCAGTACTTC
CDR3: CASKLGLAGRYEQYF

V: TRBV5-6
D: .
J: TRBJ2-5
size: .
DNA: TGTGCCAGCAGCGGGGGCTGGGCAGTAGATGCGCAAGAGACCCAGTACTTC
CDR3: CASSGGWAVDAQETQYF

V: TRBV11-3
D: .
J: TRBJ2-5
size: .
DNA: TGTGCCAGCAGCTTAGGAGGGAGAGAGACCCAGTACTTC
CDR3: CASSLGGRETQYF

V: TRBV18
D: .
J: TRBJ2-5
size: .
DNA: TGTGCCAGCTCACCCCAGTCGATTATTGGGGAGACCCAGTACTTC
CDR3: CASSPQSIIGETQYF

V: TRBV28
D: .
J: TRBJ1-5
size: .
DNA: TGTGCCAGCAGTTTCACCCTGAATCAGCCCCAGCATTTT
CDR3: CASSFTLNQPQHF

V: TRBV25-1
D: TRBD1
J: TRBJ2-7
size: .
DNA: TGTGCCAGCAGTGTCTCGGGACAGGGGGTCCCCGAGCAGTACTTC
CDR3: CASSVSGQGVPEQYF

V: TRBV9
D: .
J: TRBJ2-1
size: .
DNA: TGTGCCAGCAGCGTAGCGGGAAGGTACGCCAATGAGCAGTTCTTC
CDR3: CASSVAGRYANEQFF

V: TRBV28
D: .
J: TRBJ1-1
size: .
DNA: TGTGCCAGCAGCTCCGATCCACAGGGTAACACTGAAGCTTTCTTT
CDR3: CASSSDPQGNTEAFF

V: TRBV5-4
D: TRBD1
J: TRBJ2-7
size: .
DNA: TGTGCCAGCAGAAACCAGGGACAGGGTGGAACTGTCACGTCGTTC
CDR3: CASRNQGQGGTVTSF

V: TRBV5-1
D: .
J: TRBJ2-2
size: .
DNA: TGCGCCAGCGCGGGAACCGCTGGCACCGGGGAGCTGTTTTTT
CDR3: CASAGTAGTGELFF

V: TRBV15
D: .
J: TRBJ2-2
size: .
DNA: TGTGCCACCAGCAGAGCCTCCACCGGGGAGCTGTTTTTT
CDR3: CATSRASTGELFF

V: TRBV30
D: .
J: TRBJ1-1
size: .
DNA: TGTGCCTGGAGTCGGGACCCAAACACTGAAGCTTTCTTT
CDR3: CAWSRDPNTEAFF

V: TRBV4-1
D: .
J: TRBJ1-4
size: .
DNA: TGCGCCAGCAGCCAAGATCTTACGGGTTCAACTAATGAAAAACTGTTTTTT
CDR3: CASSQDLTGSTNEKLFF

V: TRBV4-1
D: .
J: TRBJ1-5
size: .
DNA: TGCGCCAGCAGCCAAAGCCCAGGGGTTAGCAATCAGCCCCAGCATTTT
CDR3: CASSQSPGVSNQPQHF

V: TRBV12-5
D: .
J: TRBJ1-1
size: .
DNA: TGTGCTAGTGGTTTCGCAGGGTTCACTGAAGCTTTCTTT
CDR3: CASGFAGFTEAFF

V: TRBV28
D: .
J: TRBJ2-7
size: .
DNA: TGTGCCAGCAGTCACAGGACAGAGCAGTACTTC
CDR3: CASSHRTEQYF

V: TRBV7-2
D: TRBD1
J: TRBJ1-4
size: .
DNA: TGTGCCAGCAGCCTGGGACAGGGCGGTGAAAAACTGTTTTTT
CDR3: CASSLGQGGEKLFF

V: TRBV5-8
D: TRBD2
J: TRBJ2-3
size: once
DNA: TGTGCCAGCAGTCTTAGCGGGAGCCCACCCACGAATACGCAGTATTTT
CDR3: CASSLSGSPPTNTQYF

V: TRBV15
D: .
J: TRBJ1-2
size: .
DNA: TGTGCCACCAGCAGAGATAGACAGGACTACTATGGCTACACCTTC
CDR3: CATSRDRQDYYGYTF

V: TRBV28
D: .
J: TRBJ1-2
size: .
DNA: TGTGCCAGCAGTTTATATCAAGGTCCCAGCTATGGCTACACCTTC
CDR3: CASSLYQGPSYGYTF

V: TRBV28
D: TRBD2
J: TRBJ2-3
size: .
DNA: TGTGCCAGCAGTTTGACGGCTAGCGGGCCGCTGTTT
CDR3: CASSLTASGPLF

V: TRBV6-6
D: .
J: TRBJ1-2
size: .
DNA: TGTGCCAGCAGCCCGCCATCGGGCTATGGCTACACCTTC
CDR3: CASSPPSGYGYTF

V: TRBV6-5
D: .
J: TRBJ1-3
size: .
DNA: TGTGCCAGCAGTGACCCAGGGGGAAACACCATATATTTT
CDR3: CASSDPGGNTIYF

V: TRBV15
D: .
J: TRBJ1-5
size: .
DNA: TGTGCCACCAGCAGAGCGGGGGGCGGCGAAGGGCAGCCCCAGCATTTT
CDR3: CATSRAGGGEGQPQHF

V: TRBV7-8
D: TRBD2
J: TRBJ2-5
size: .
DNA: TGTGCCAGCAGCTACCTAGCGGGAGCTGAGACCCAGTACTTC
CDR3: CASSYLAGAETQYF

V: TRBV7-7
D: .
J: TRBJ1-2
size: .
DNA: TGTGCCAGCAGGGGCCGAGGAAGGTATGGCTACACCTTC
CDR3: CASRGRGRYGYTF

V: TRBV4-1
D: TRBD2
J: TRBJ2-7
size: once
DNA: TGCGCCAGCAGCCAAAGTAGCGGGAGGGCCCACGAGCAGTACTTC
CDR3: CASSQSSGRAHEQYF

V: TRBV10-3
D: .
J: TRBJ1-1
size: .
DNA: TGTGCCATCAGTGAGGCTGGGTTCGACACTGAAGCTTTCTTT
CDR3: CAISEAGFDTEAFF